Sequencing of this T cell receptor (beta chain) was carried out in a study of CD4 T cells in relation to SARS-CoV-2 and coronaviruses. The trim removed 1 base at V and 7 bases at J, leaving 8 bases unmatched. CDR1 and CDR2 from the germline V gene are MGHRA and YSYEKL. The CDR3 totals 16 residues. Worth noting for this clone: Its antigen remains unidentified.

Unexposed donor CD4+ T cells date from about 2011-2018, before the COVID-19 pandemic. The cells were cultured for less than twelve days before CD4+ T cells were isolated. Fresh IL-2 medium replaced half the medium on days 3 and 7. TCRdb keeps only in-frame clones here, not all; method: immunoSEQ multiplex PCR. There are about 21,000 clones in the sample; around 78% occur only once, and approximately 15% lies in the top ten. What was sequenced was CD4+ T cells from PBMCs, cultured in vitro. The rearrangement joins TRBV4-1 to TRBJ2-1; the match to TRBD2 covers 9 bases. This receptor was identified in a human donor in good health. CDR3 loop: CASSQATSGPLNEQFF. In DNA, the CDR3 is TGCGCCAGCAGCCAAGCGACTAGCGGACCTTTAAATGAGCAGTTCTTC.